The entry that follows covers one T cell receptor beta chain sequence. As yet, its antigen is unknown. The data originate from a study of cytomegalovirus exposure and HLA in healthy donors. Study overall: Caucasian-associated ancestry cluster membership applied to under 85% of 398 genotyped donors. Study-wide results and caveats: Previously analyzed data showed that most TCR beta V segments were productive at a frequency of about 87% or about 30%. The study flagged about 150 TCR beta chains as cytomegalovirus-associated.

PCR used 60 Vbeta primers and 13 Jbeta primers. Produced via immunoSEQ multiplex PCR; TCRdb's table is partial and in-frame only. The sample includes some 90,000 clones, about three quarters of them seen just once. Per the germline V gene, CDR1 is SGHRS and CDR2 is YFSETQ. This CDR3 contains 15 residues. V shed 0 bases and J shed 0 bases, with 9 bases lying between them. The chain links TRBV5-1 to TRBJ1-1; D is unclear. Specimen: PBMCs. The clonotype comes from a man between 25 and 39 years old in good health and CMV-seropositive. The CDR3 nucleotides read TGCGCCAGCAGCTTGGAATTCGCGATGAACACTGAAGCTTTCTTT. It is translated as CASSLEFAMNTEAFF.